Listed here are 5 T cell receptor beta chains from one sample, sequenced in a study of CD8+CD57+ T cells in acquired aplastic anemia. Template material for TCR beta VDJ and CDR3 profiling consisted of genomic DNA. TCRdb independently ran MiXCR on the reads; one entry per CDR3 protein. The table records 35,000 to 40,000 distinct CDR3 sequences, approximately 73% of them present only once. The material sequenced was sorted CD4+, CD8+, or CD8+CD57+ T cells (not recorded which) from PBMCs. These receptors were taken from a human donor in good health, serving as a control.

The chain carries TRBV10-3 and TRBJ1-1; unclear D gene. Per the germline V gene, CDR1 is ENHRY and CDR2 is SYGVKD. V was trimmed by 0 bases and J by 4 bases, leaving 9 bases between them. This CDR3 is built from 14 residues. This chain's CDR3 is CAISESADPTEAFF. The CDR3, as DNA: TGTGCCATCAGTGAGTCGGCGGACCCCACTGAAGCTTTCTTT.

The chain carries TRBV6-2 or TRBV6-3 and TRBJ2-5; 12 nucleotides match TRBD1. The germline CDR1 and CDR2 sequences are MNHEY and SVGEGT. V trimming: 2 bases; J trimming: 3 bases; junction bases outside the gene matches: 10. This CDR3 comprises 18 residues. The CDR3 reads CASSYPHPGQGAEETQYF. CDR3 nucleotide sequence: TGTGCCAGCAGTTACCCTCATCCGGGACAGGGGGCAGAAGAGACCCAGTACTTC.

The J gene is TRBJ2-4, the V gene TRBV19; D is undetermined. The CDR3 covers 13 residues. Germline lookup yields CDR1 LNHDA and CDR2 SQIVND (reference sequence). The germline V and J ends were trimmed by 3 bases and 6 bases, with 9 bases remaining between them. The CDR3 sequence is CASSMWQPNIQYF. The CDR3 DNA follows: TGTGCCAGTAGTATGTGGCAGCCAAACATTCAGTACTTC.

DNA of the CDR3: TGTGCCAGTAGTATCATCACAGGGAATTCACCCCTCCACTTT. Translated, it gives CASSIITGNSPLHF. The chain links TRBV19 to TRBJ1-6; D is perhaps TRBD1 (6 bases). Per germline, CDR1 LNHDA and CDR2 SQIVND (reference sequence). The CDR3 runs 14 residues. V dropped 3 bases and J dropped 7 bases, with 10 bases sitting between them.

The rearrangement links TRBV29-1 to TRBJ1-3; D is undetermined. V was shortened by 3 bases and J by 6 bases, with 9 bases between the two germline ends. Germline CDR1 SQVTM, CDR2 ANQGSEA. The CDR3 spans 12 residues. The CDR3: CSVDTSSNTIYF. CDR3 DNA sequence: TGCAGCGTTGATACTTCCTCAAACACCATATATTTT.